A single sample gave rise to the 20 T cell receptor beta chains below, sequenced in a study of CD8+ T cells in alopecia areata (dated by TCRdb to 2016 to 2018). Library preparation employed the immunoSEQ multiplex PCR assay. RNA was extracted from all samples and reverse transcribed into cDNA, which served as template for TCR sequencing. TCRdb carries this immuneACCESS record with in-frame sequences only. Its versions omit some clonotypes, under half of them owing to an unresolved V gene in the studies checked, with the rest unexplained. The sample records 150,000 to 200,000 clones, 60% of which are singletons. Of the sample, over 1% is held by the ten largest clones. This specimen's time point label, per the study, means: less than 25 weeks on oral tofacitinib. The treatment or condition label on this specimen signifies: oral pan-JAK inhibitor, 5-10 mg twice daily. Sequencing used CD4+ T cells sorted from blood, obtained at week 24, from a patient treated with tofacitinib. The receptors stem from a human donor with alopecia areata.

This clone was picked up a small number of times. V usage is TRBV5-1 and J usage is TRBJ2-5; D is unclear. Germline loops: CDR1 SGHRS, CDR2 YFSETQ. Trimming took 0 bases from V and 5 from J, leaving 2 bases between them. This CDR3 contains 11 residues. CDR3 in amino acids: CASSLAETQYF. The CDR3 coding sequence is TGCGCCAGCAGCTTGGCGGAGACCCAGTACTTC.

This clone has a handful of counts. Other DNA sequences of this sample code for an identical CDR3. DNA for the CDR3: TGTGCCTGGAGTGGTGGTGGCACTGAAGCTTTCTTT. This codes for CAWSGGGTEAFF. V is TRBV30 and J is TRBJ1-1, with D unresolved. Germline values: CDR1 GTSNPN, CDR2 SVGIG (reference sequence). V lost 1 base to trimming and J lost 4 bases, with 7 bases between them. The CDR3 runs 12 residues.

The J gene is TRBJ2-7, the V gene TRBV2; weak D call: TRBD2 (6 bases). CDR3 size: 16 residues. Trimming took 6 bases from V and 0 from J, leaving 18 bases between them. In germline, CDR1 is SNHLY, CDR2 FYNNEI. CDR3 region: CASSHGYRERSYEQYF. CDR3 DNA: TGTGCCAGCAGCCACGGGTACCGGGAGCGCTCCTACGAGCAGTACTTC.

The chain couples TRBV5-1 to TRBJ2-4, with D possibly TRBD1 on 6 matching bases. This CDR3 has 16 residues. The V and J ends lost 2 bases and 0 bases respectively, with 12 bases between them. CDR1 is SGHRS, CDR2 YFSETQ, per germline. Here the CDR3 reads CASSLQGLQAKNIQYF. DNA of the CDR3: TGCGCCAGCAGCTTACAGGGCCTACAAGCCAAAAACATTCAGTACTTC.

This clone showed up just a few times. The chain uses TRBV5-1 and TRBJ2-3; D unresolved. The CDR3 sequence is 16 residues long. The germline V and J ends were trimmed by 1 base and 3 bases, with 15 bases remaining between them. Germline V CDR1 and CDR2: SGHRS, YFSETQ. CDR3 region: CASSLRKGSSTDTQYF. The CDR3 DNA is TGCGCCAGCAGCTTGAGGAAAGGGTCTAGTACAGATACGCAGTATTTT.

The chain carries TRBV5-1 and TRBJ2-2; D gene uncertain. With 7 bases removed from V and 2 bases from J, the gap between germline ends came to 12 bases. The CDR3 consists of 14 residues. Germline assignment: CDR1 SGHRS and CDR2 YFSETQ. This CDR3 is CASGRTENTGELFF. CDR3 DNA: TGCGCCAGCGGAAGGACGGAAAACACCGGGGAGCTGTTTTTT.

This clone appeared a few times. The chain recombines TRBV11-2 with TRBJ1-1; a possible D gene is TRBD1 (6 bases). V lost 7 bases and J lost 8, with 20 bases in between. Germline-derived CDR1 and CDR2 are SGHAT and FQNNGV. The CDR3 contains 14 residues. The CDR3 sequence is CASTLSRGGGEAFF. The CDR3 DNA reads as TGTGCCAGCACCCTCAGCAGGGGAGGTGGGGAAGCTTTCTTT.

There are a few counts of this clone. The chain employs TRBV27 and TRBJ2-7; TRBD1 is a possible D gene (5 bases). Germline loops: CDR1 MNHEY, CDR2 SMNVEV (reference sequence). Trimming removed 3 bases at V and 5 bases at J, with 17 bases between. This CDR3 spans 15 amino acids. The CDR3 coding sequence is TGTGCCAGCAGTTTGTCGTCGGGCAGGGCCGACGAGCAGTACTTC. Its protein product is CASSLSSGRADEQYF.

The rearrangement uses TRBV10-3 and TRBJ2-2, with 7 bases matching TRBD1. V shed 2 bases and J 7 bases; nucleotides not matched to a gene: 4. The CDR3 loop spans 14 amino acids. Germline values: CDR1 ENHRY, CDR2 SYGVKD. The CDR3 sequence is CAISEDRVGGELFF. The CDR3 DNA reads TGTGCCATCAGTGAGGACAGGGTCGGCGGGGAGCTGTTTTTT.

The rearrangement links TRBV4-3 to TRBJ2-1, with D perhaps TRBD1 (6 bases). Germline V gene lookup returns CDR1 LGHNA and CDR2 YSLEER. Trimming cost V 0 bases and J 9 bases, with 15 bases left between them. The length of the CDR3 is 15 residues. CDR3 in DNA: TGCGCCAGCAGCCAAGATGGGGGCGCTCGGAGTGAGCAGTTCTTC. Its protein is CASSQDGGARSEQFF.

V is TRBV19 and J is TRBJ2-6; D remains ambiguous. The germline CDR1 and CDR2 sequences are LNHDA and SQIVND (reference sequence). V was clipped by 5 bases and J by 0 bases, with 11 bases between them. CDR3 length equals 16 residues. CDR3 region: CASSPPGLSGANVLTF. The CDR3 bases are TGTGCCAGTAGTCCACCGGGTCTCTCTGGGGCCAACGTCCTGACTTTC.

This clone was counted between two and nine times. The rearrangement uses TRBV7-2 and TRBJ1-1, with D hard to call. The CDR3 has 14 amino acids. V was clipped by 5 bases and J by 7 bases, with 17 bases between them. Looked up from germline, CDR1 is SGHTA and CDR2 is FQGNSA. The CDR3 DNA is TGTGCCAGCAGCCAGTCTAGGGATATCGGTGAAGCTTTCTTT. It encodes CASSQSRDIGEAFF.

The CDR3 sequence: CSVEVTTGRETQYF. The CDR3 bases are TGCAGCGTTGAGGTGACGACAGGGAGGGAGACCCAGTACTTC. V and J are TRBV29-1 and TRBJ2-5, with a tentative D call TRBD1 (7 bases). The germline V gene has CDR1 SQVTM and CDR2 ANQGSEA. Trimming pared 3 bases from V and 5 bases from J, leaving 16 bases between. The CDR3 consists of 14 residues.

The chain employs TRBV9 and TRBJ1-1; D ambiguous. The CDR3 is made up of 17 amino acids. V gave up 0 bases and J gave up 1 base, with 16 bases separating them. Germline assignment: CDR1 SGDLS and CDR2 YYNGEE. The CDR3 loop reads CASSVGGLNKGNTEAFF. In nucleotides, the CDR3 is TGTGCCAGCAGCGTAGGTGGGCTTAACAAAGGGAACACTGAAGCTTTCTTT.

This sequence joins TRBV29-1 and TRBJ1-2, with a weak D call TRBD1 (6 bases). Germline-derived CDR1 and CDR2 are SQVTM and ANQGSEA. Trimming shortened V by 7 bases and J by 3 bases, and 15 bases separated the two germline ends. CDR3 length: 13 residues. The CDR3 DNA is TGCAGCGCAGGGCGTGGGGGGCACTATGGCTACACCTTC. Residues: CSAGRGGHYGYTF.

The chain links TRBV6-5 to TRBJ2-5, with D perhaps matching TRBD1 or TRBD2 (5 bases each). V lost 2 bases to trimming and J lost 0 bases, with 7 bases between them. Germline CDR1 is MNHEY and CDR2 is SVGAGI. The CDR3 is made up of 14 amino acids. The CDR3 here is CASSYPGHQETQYF. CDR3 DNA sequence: TGTGCCAGCAGTTACCCGGGACACCAAGAGACCCAGTACTTC.

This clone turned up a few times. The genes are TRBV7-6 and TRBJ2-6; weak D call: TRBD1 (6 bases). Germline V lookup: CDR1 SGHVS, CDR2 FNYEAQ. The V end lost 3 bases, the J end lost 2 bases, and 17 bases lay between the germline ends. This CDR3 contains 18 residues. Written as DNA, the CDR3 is TGTGCCAGCAGCTTTGGTGAGGTTAGGGGGACTGGGGCCAACGTCCTGACTTTC. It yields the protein CASSFGEVRGTGANVLTF.

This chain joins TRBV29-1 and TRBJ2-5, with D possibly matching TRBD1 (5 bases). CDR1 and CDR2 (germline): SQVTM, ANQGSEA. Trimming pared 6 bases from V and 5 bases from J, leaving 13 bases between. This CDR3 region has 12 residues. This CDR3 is CSVILKGETQYF. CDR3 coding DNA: TGCAGCGTAATCCTGAAGGGGGAGACCCAGTACTTC.

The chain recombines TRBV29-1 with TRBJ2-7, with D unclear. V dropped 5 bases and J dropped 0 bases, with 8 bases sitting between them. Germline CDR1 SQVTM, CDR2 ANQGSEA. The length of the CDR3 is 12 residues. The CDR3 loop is CSVRRDSYEQYF. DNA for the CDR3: TGCAGCGTTCGCAGAGACTCCTACGAGCAGTACTTC.

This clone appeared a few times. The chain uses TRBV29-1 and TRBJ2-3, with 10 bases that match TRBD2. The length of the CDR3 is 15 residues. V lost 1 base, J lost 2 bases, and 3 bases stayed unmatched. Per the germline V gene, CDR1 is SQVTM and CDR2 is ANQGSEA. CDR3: CSVEASGGFTDTQYF. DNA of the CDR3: TGCAGCGTTGAAGCTAGCGGGGGATTCACAGATACGCAGTATTTT.